The 2 T cell receptor beta chains given below trace back to one sample, sequenced in a study of blood T cell repertoires in COVID-19 (dated by TCRdb to the early 2020s). To prepare the library, the immunoSEQ multiplex PCR assay was applied. The source is immuneACCESS, and TCRdb retained only in-frame sequences with V and J called. Part of the clones is not carried over; for the studies checked, unresolved V genes explain less than half of this, and the remainder is unexplained. For this sample the table gives over 350,000 clones, of which 80% to 90% were detected only once. Around 10% of the sample is in the top ten clones. Sequenced input: PBMCs or T cells enriched from blood (not recorded which). The receptor set was obtained from a woman in her forties or fifties who had recovered from COVID-19.

The J gene is TRBJ1-3, the V gene TRBV7-9, with 8 nucleotides matching TRBD1. CDR1 is SEHNR and CDR2 is FQNEAQ in the germline V gene (reference sequence). The CDR3 has 15 amino acids. After removal of 10 bases from V and 5 bases from J, the junction contained 13 bases not matched to a gene. CDR3 nucleotides: TGTGCCACACAGGGGGGGGCCCGAGTAAGAAACACCATATATTTT. It yields the protein CATQGGARVRNTIYF.

The chain carries TRBV19 and TRBJ2-2; 8 bases agree with TRBD2. CDR3 length equals 14 residues. Unmatched junction bases numbered 7, after V lost 7 bases and J lost 6 bases. CDR1 is LNHDA and CDR2 is SQIVND in the germline V gene (reference sequence). The DNA of the CDR3 is TGTGCCAGTAACCGAGCGGGGGTCTCCGGGGAGCTGTTTTTT. This gives the protein CASNRAGVSGELFF.